Each of the 31 T cell receptor beta chains below was sequenced from the same sample in a study of cytomegalovirus exposure and HLA in healthy donors. Assay: immunoSEQ multiplex PCR; the TCRdb copy retains only in-frame clones and omits some. The profile shows roughly 250,000 clones, around 88% of them singletons. Sequencing used PBMCs. Every receptor here comes from a woman aged 30 to 39 in good health and CMV-seropositive.

This clone was counted a few times. As DNA, the CDR3 is TGTGCCAGCAGCGAACTAGCGGGATCTGAGCAGTTCTTC. Encoded protein: CASSELAGSEQFF. J is TRBJ2-1 and V is TRBV11-3, with 10 bases matching TRBD2. The V and J ends lost 5 bases and 9 bases, in that order; junction bases with no gene match: 4. Per the germline V gene, CDR1 is SGHNT and CDR2 is YENEEA. The CDR3 extends over 13 amino acids.

The gene calls are TRBV7-9 and TRBJ2-3; 7 bases are a match to TRBD1. Unmatched junction bases numbered 11, after V lost 4 bases and J lost 1 base. This CDR3 has 17 amino acids. Per the germline V gene, CDR1 is SEHNR and CDR2 is FQNEAQ (reference sequence). The CDR3 protein is CASSSKPGQARTDTQYF. The CDR3 nucleotides are TGTGCCAGCAGCTCAAAGCCCGGACAGGCCCGCACAGATACGCAGTATTTT.

This chain connects TRBV4-2 to TRBJ2-2; no definite D call. Germline V gives CDR1 LGHNA, CDR2 YNFKEQ. The length of the CDR3 is 18 residues. Trimming took 0 bases from V and 4 from J, leaving 18 bases between them. The CDR3 sequence: CASSQDSVRVFLTGELFF. Written as DNA, the CDR3 is TGTGCCAGCAGCCAAGACAGCGTTCGGGTCTTTCTCACCGGGGAGCTGTTTTTT.

The chain joins TRBV6-1 to TRBJ1-2; 8 bases are a match to TRBD1. V lost 5 bases, J lost 3 bases, and 5 bases stayed unmatched. The V gene's germline CDR1 is MNHNS and CDR2 SASEGT. The CDR3 is 14 amino acids. CDR3 coding DNA: TGTGCCAGCAGTAGAAAGACAGGGGACTATGGCTACACCTTC. This gives the protein CASSRKTGDYGYTF.

The genes are TRBV5-1 and TRBJ2-1, with 12 bases fitting TRBD2. This CDR3 is 19 amino acids long. Germline V gives CDR1 SGHRS, CDR2 YFSETQ. J gave up 0 bases and V 0 bases, and 7 bases lay outside the gene matches. The CDR3 DNA reads TGCGCCAGCAGCTTGGGGCTAGCGGGAGGGATGAGCTCCTACAATGAGCAGTTCTTC. Its translation: CASSLGLAGGMSSYNEQFF.

The V call is TRBV19, the J call TRBJ2-1, with TRBD2 identical over 11 bases. V trimming: 3 bases; J trimming: 6 bases; junction bases outside the gene matches: 4. Germline V gene data show CDR1 as LNHDA and CDR2 as SQIVND (reference sequence). This CDR3 is built from 15 residues. The CDR3 DNA reads as TGTGCCAGTAGTATCGCACTAGCGGGAGCCAATGAGCAGTTCTTC. Translated, it gives CASSIALAGANEQFF.

The count of this clone is one. The chain couples TRBV29-1 to TRBJ2-2; D is perhaps TRBD2 (5 bases). The CDR3 spans 15 residues. V lost 1 base and J 0 bases, leaving 9 bases between the germline ends. From germline, CDR1 is SQVTM and CDR2 ANQGSEA. CDR3 DNA: TGCAGCGTTGAAGGGTCTAGCCCGAACACCGGGGAGCTGTTTTTT. Its protein product is CSVEGSSPNTGELFF.

This clone has just one count. The rearrangement links TRBV5-1 to TRBJ1-1; weak D call: TRBD1 (5 bases). The germline V gene encodes CDR1 SGHRS and CDR2 YFSETQ. The CDR3 extends over 13 amino acids. Trimming took 3 bases from V and 1 from J, leaving 7 bases between them. CDR3 sequence reads: CASSYGQNTEAFF. The CDR3 bases are TGCGCCAGCAGCTACGGACAGAACACTGAAGCTTTCTTT.

CDR3 sequence: CASSFGAGGYNEQFF. CDR3 bases: TGTGCCAGCAGTTTTGGGGCGGGAGGCTACAATGAGCAGTTCTTC. This sequence joins TRBV27 and TRBJ2-1; the match to TRBD2 covers 8 bases. Germline V gene sequence: CDR1 MNHEY, CDR2 SMNVEV (reference sequence). V lost 3 bases to trimming and J lost 3 bases; unmatched junction nucleotides: 4. CDR3 length: 15 residues.

The chain joins TRBV7-9 to TRBJ2-7; possible D gene TRBD2, 7 bases. Germline CDR1 and CDR2: SEHNR and FQNEAQ (reference sequence). Deletions cut 3 bases from V and 6 bases from J, with 21 bases between. This CDR3 has 16 residues. The CDR3 here is CASSFRGAGTKLEQYF. For the CDR3, the DNA is TGTGCCAGCAGCTTCCGGGGGGCCGGGACTAAGCTCGAGCAGTACTTC.

The V and J genes are TRBV7-9 and TRBJ1-3; no firm D call. The V and J ends lost 6 bases and 0 bases respectively, with 15 bases between them. The CDR3 totals 16 residues. Germline lookup yields CDR1 SEHNR and CDR2 FQNEAQ (reference sequence). The CDR3 loop reads CASSQLGSLSGNTIYF. The DNA of the CDR3 is TGTGCCAGCAGTCAATTGGGCTCCCTCTCTGGAAACACCATATATTTT.

The chain carries TRBV18 and TRBJ2-7; the D is unclear. This CDR3 contains 14 residues. The V gene lost 5 bases and the J gene lost 0 bases, with 11 bases spanning the gap. From germline, CDR1 is KGHSH and CDR2 LQKENI. In DNA, the CDR3 is TGTGCCAGCTCAGGTCTTGGAGCCTCCTACGAGCAGTACTTC. This translates into CASSGLGASYEQYF.

The chain combines TRBV7-6 with TRBJ2-7; 10 bases line up with TRBD1. With 5 bases clipped from V and 3 bases from J, the junction kept 7 bases outside the gene matches. CDR1 SGHVS and CDR2 FNYEAQ come from the germline V gene. The CDR3 loop spans 15 amino acids. This CDR3 is CASSAGTGEIYEQYF. For the CDR3, the DNA is TGTGCCAGCAGCGCCGGGACAGGGGAAATCTACGAGCAGTACTTC. Using reference TRBV7-6 and TRBJ2-7 for the parts outside the CDR3, the full variable domain is GAGVSQSPRYKVTKRGQDVALRCDPISGHVSLYWYRQALGQGPEFLTYFNYEAQQDKSGLPNDRFSAERPEGSISTLTIQRTEQRDSAMYRCASSAGTGEIYEQYFGPGTRLTVT.

This clone appeared a few times. The chain couples TRBV28 to TRBJ2-1, with 8 bases that match TRBD2. There are 15 residues in the CDR3. The trim removed 2 bases at V and 2 bases at J, leaving 2 bases unmatched. In germline, CDR1 is MDHEN, CDR2 SYDVKM. CDR3 DNA sequence: TGTGCCAGCAGTTTAGGGCGGGAGGCCTACAATGAGCAGTTCTTC. Translated: CASSLGREAYNEQFF.

The rearrangement links TRBV10-2 to TRBJ2-3; D may be TRBD2 (6 bases). The V gene's germline CDR1 is WSHSY and CDR2 SAAADI. The CDR3 has 16 residues. V was cut by 8 bases and J by 1 base, with 19 bases left in between. Here the CDR3 DNA reads TGCGCCAGCCTAGAAGGAGAGGGACTTCGCACAGATACGCAGTATTTT. Translating it yields CASLEGEGLRTDTQYF.

The chain has TRBV27 and TRBJ2-3, with D tentatively TRBD2 (6 bases). Germline V CDR1 and CDR2: MNHEY, SMNVEV (reference sequence). V lost 9 bases and J lost 1, with 14 bases in between. This CDR3 spans 14 amino acids. This CDR3 is CASSASGGTDTQYF. In DNA, the CDR3 is TGTGCCAGTTCGGCTTCGGGGGGCACAGATACGCAGTATTTT.

The rearrangement uses TRBV2 and TRBJ2-1, with 7 bases lining up with TRBD2. V lost 1 base and J lost 4; bases outside the gene matches: 7. The V gene's germline CDR1 is SNHLY and CDR2 FYNNEI. The CDR3 spans 16 residues. DNA for the CDR3: TGTGCCAGCAGTGAAGTTGCGGGAGAGTTGTACAATGAGCAGTTCTTC. This encodes CASSEVAGELYNEQFF.

V usage is TRBV5-4 and J usage is TRBJ2-1, with D possibly matching TRBD2 (7 bases). The length of the CDR3 is 16 residues. Trimming cost V 1 base and J 3 bases, with 14 bases left between them. Germline assignment: CDR1 SGHNT and CDR2 YYREEE (reference sequence). The CDR3 DNA follows: TGTGCCAGCAGCTTGTGGGCGGGGGCCGACTACAATGAGCAGTTCTTC. It is translated as CASSLWAGADYNEQFF.

This chain connects TRBV7-2 to TRBJ1-5; tentative D call: TRBD1 (5 bases). The germline CDR1 and CDR2 sequences are SGHTA and FQGNSA. The CDR3 is 14 residues long. The germline V and J ends were trimmed by 7 bases and 6 bases, with 16 bases remaining between them. The CDR3 spells CASTPGRGLQPQHF. As DNA, the CDR3 is TGTGCCAGCACCCCCGGGAGGGGACTTCAGCCCCAGCATTTT.

This chain connects TRBV19 to TRBJ2-2, with 7 bases lining up with TRBD2. Looked up from germline, CDR1 is LNHDA and CDR2 is SQIVND (reference sequence). This CDR3 region has 16 residues. CDR3 sequence: CAIKASGGPGTGELFF. DNA of the CDR3: TGTGCGATTAAAGCTAGCGGAGGTCCGGGTACCGGGGAGCTGTTTTTT.

The gene calls are TRBV7-6 and TRBJ1-1, with D unclear. The CDR3 is 13 residues long. Per germline, CDR1 SGHVS and CDR2 FNYEAQ. Trimming took 3 bases from V and 1 from J, leaving 6 bases between them. CDR3 coding DNA: TGTGCCAGCAGCTTGGCGGGGAACACTGAAGCTTTCTTT. Encoded protein: CASSLAGNTEAFF. The full variable domain, rest sourced from reference TRBV7-6 and TRBJ1-1, is GAGVSQSPRYKVTKRGQDVALRCDPISGHVSLYWYRQALGQGPEFLTYFNYEAQQDKSGLPNDRFSAERPEGSISTLTIQRTEQRDSAMYRCASSLAGNTEAFFGQGTRLTVV.

The chain couples TRBV18 to TRBJ1-1; TRBD1 might be the D (5 bases). Germline CDR1 and CDR2: KGHSH and LQKENI. This CDR3 has 15 amino acids. The V gene lost 3 bases and the J gene lost 6 bases, with 17 bases spanning the gap. CDR3 sequence (DNA): TGTGCCAGCTCACCGGGGCTTGGCAGGGCCCCTGAAGCTTTCTTT. As protein: CASSPGLGRAPEAFF.

Here the CDR3 reads CAISEFETSGLTGELFF. In nucleotides, the CDR3 is TGTGCCATCAGTGAGTTCGAGACTAGCGGGTTAACCGGGGAGCTGTTTTTT. The J gene is TRBJ2-2, the V gene TRBV10-3; 10 nucleotides line up with TRBD2. The CDR3 has 17 amino acids. Germline-derived CDR1 and CDR2 are ENHRY and SYGVKD. J lost 5 bases, V lost 1 base, and 7 bases had no gene match.

The chain is built from TRBV11-3 and TRBJ2-3, with TRBD2 matching 11 bases. With V trimmed by 5 bases and J by 6 bases, 10 bases remained unmatched. CDR1 is SGHNT, CDR2 YENEEA, per germline. This CDR3 comprises 16 residues. The CDR3 region has the DNA TGTGCCAGCAGCCCGAGGACTAGCGGGTTTGGTGATACGCAGTATTTT. This gives the protein CASSPRTSGFGDTQYF.

This chain links TRBV19 with TRBJ1-2; D ambiguous. This CDR3 spans 12 amino acids. CDR1 LNHDA and CDR2 SQIVND come from the germline V gene (reference sequence). V was clipped by 7 bases and J by 7 bases, with 13 bases between them. The CDR3 is CASTEIEGGYTF. The CDR3 region has the DNA TGTGCCAGTACGGAGATCGAGGGTGGCTACACCTTC.

This chain links TRBV5-1 with TRBJ2-2; D possibly corresponds to TRBD2 (7 bases). The CDR3 contains 13 residues. Trimming took 3 bases from V and 8 from J, leaving 11 bases between them. Germline V CDR1 and CDR2: SGHRS, YFSETQ. The CDR3 region has the DNA TGCGCCAGCAGCTGGGGGGGCTCGGGGGAGCTGTTTTTT. This encodes CASSWGGSGELFF.

V and J are TRBV5-1 and TRBJ1-4; no definite D call. The CDR3 runs to 15 residues. The V end was cut by 1 base, the J end by 8 bases, with 15 bases between. Germline assignment: CDR1 SGHRS and CDR2 YFSETQ. The CDR3 sequence: CASSLMLRGGEKLFF. CDR3 in DNA: TGCGCCAGCAGCTTGATGTTGCGGGGTGGCGAAAAACTGTTTTTT.

The chain has TRBV19 and TRBJ1-1; possible D gene TRBD1, 5 bases. Between the trimmed V and J ends, which lost 11 bases and 3 bases, there was a span of 10 bases. CDR1 LNHDA and CDR2 SQIVND come from the germline V gene (reference sequence). This CDR3 has 11 residues. In DNA, the CDR3 is TGTGCCTCACTGACAGACACTGAAGCTTTCTTT. This translates into CASLTDTEAFF.

This chain uses TRBV19 with TRBJ1-1, with a weak D call TRBD1 (5 bases). The ends were cut back, 4 bases at V and 4 bases at J, with 13 bases in the middle. This CDR3 has 14 residues. In germline, CDR1 is LNHDA, CDR2 SQIVND (reference sequence). The CDR3 DNA sequence: TGTGCCAGTAGTACGATGACCGGGGGCACTGAAGCTTTCTTT. Its protein is CASSTMTGGTEAFF.

The table lists this clone with a few counts. The chain is built from TRBV6-1 and TRBJ2-2, with D tentatively TRBD2 (5 bases). The CDR3 is 13 residues long. Germline V gives CDR1 MNHNS, CDR2 SASEGT. V was trimmed by 6 bases and J by 5 bases, leaving 10 bases between them. The CDR3 nucleotides are TGTGCCAGCAGGGCGACGGGGACCGGGGAGCTGTTTTTT. As protein: CASRATGTGELFF.

V usage is TRBV7-9 and J usage is TRBJ2-7, with D maybe TRBD2 (6 bases). Germline V gives CDR1 SEHNR, CDR2 FQNEAQ (reference sequence). Trimming shortened V by 5 bases and J by 2 bases, and 13 bases separated the two germline ends. The length of the CDR3 is 14 residues. The DNA for the CDR3 is TGTGCCAGCAGCCTCGGGAGCCCTCCCTACGAGCAGTACTTC. Its protein is CASSLGSPPYEQYF.